Below are 6 T cell receptor beta chains sequenced from a single sample in a study of PD-1 blockade in classical Hodgkin lymphoma. Time point meaning: cycle 4 day 1 (C4D1), after less than 7 weeks of nivolumab. Each of the patients experienced relapse following autologous stem cell transplantation, and their brentuximab vedotin exposure differed. Data came from immunoSEQ multiplex PCR; TCRdb stores just in-frame clones and leaves some out. This table holds tens of thousands of clones, over 85% found once. The sequencing here drew on peripheral blood mononuclear cells (PBMCs), taken before the fourth cycle of nivolumab. The receptors were sampled from a human donor with classical Hodgkin lymphoma.

The chain uses TRBV20-1 and TRBJ2-1; no definite D call. V lost 7 bases and J 9 bases, leaving 13 bases between the germline ends. Germline V lookup: CDR1 DFQATT, CDR2 SNEGSKA (reference sequence). CDR3 length: 11 amino acids. The chain's CDR3 is CSGSRYGEQFF. For the CDR3, the DNA is TGCAGTGGGTCTCGATACGGTGAGCAGTTCTTC.

This sequence joins TRBV19 and TRBJ1-1; TRBD1 aligns across 11 bases. The V gene's germline CDR1 is LNHDA and CDR2 SQIVND (reference sequence). This CDR3 is 15 amino acids long. Unmatched junction bases numbered 8, after V lost 6 bases and J lost 5 bases. CDR3 nucleotides: TGTGCCAGTAGCCGGACAGGGGGCGCCGGGACTGAAGCTTTCTTT. As protein: CASSRTGGAGTEAFF.

The chain combines TRBV19 with TRBJ2-2, with 10 nucleotides matching TRBD2. This CDR3 contains 17 residues. With 2 bases clipped from V and 1 base from J, the junction kept 4 bases outside the gene matches. Per the germline V gene, CDR1 is LNHDA and CDR2 is SQIVND (reference sequence). The DNA for the CDR3 is TGTGCCAGTAGTATAAAGGTAGCGGGAGGGAACACCGGGGAGCTGTTTTTT. Translated: CASSIKVAGGNTGELFF.

This sequence joins TRBV6-5 and TRBJ1-2; D gene ambiguous. Trimming pared 7 bases from V and 4 bases from J, leaving 13 bases between. Germline CDR1 and CDR2: MNHEY and SVGAGI. CDR3 length: 13 amino acids. The CDR3 DNA is TGTGCCAGCAAGCCCGGAGACTCCTATGGCTACACCTTC. It codes for CASKPGDSYGYTF.

The chain has TRBV19 and TRBJ2-3, with D possibly called TRBD1 or TRBD2 (6 bases each). CDR1 and CDR2 (germline): LNHDA, SQIVND (reference sequence). This CDR3 is 16 amino acids long. Trimming cost V 4 bases and J 2 bases, with 16 bases left between them. As DNA, the CDR3 is TGTGCCAGTAGTACAAAGGGATCGGGGGCCACAGATACGCAGTATTTT. This codes for CASSTKGSGATDTQYF.

This chain joins TRBV6-5 and TRBJ1-5, with TRBD1 matching over 8 bases. After removal of 5 bases from V and 5 bases from J, the junction contained 2 bases not matched to a gene. This CDR3 has 13 residues. Germline CDR1 MNHEY, CDR2 SVGAGI. The CDR3 DNA reads TGTGCCAGCAGTCAGGGGGCTGATCAGCCCCAGCATTTT. This encodes CASSQGADQPQHF.